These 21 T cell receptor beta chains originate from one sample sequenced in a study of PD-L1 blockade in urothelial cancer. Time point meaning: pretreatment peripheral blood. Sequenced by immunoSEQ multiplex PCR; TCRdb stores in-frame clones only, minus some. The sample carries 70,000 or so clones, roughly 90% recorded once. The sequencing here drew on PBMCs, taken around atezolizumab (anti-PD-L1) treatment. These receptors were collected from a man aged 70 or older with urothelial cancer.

CDR3 sequence (DNA): TGTGCCAGCAGCCAAGGACTAGCGGAAGAGACCCAGTACTTC. Translated: CASSQGLAEETQYF. V gene TRBV5-4 combines with J gene TRBJ2-5; TRBD2 matches at 10 bases. V lost 4 bases, J lost 3 bases, and 3 bases stayed unmatched. Germline V lookup: CDR1 SGHNT, CDR2 YYREEE (reference sequence). There are 14 residues in the CDR3.

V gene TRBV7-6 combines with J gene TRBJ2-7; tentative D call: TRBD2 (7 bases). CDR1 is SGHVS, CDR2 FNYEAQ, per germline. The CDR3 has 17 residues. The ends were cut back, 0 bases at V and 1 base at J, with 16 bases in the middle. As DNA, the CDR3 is TGTGCCAGCAGCTTAGCCGGTGATAGGGGGGGGTCCTACGAGCAGTACTTC. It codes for CASSLAGDRGGSYEQYF. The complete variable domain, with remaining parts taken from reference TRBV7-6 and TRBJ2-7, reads GAGVSQSPRYKVTKRGQDVALRCDPISGHVSLYWYRQALGQGPEFLTYFNYEAQQDKSGLPNDRFSAERPEGSISTLTIQRTEQRDSAMYRCASSLAGDRGGSYEQYFGPGTRLTVT.

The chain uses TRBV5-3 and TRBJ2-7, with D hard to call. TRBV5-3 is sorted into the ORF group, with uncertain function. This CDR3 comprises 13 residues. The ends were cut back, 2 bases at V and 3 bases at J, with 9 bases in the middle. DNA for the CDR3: TGTGCCAGAAGCTTAGAACCTAACTACGAGCAGTACTTC. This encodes CARSLEPNYEQYF.

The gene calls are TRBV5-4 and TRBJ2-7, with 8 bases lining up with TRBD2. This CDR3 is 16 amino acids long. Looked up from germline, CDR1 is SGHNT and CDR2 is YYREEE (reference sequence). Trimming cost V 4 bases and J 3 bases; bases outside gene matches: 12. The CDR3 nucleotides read TGTGCCAGCAGCCCCCCGGAGCCGGGAGGGAGCTACGAGCAGTACTTC. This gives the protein CASSPPEPGGSYEQYF.

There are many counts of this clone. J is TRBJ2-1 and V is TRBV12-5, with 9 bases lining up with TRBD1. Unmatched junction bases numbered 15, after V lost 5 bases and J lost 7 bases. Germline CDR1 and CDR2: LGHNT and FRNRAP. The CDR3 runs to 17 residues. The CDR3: CASGIYDRGYRPNEQFF. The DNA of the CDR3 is TGTGCTAGTGGTATATATGACAGGGGGTATAGGCCGAATGAGCAGTTCTTC.

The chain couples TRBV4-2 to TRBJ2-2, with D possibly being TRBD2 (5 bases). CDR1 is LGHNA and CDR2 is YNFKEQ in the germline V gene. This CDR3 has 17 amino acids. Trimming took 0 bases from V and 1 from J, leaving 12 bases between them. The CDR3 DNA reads TGTGCCAGCAGCCAAGATTATGAGGGTCAGAACACCGGGGAGCTGTTTTTT. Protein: CASSQDYEGQNTGELFF.

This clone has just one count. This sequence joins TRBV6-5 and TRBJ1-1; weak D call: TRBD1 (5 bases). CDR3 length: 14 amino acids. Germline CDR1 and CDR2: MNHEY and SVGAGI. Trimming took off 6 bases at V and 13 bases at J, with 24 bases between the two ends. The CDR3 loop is CASRGSAGPGSGFF. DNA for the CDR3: TGTGCCAGCAGAGGTTCGGCGGGACCTGGATCCGGTTTCTTT.

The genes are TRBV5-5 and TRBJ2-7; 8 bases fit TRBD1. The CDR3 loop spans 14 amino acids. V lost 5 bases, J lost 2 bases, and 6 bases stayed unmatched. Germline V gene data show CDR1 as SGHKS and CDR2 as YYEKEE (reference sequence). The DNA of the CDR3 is TGTGCCAGCAGGCCCGGGACAGGCCCCTACGAGCAGTACTTC. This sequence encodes CASRPGTGPYEQYF.

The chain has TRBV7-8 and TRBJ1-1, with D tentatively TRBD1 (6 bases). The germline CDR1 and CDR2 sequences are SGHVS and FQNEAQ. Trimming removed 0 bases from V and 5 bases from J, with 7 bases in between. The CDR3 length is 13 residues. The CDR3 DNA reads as TGTGCCAGCAGCTTAGCGCAGGGGACTGAAGCTTTCTTT. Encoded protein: CASSLAQGTEAFF.

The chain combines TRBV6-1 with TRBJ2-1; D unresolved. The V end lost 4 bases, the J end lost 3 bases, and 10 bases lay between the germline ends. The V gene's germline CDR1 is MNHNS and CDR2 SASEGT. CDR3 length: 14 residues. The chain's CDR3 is CASSGQRGYNEQFF. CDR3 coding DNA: TGTGCCAGCAGTGGGCAGAGAGGCTACAATGAGCAGTTCTTC.

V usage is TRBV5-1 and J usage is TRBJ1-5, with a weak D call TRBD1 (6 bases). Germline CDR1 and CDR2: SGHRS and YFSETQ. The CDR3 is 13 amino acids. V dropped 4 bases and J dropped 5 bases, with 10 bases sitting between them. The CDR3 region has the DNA TGCGCCAGCAGCATACAGGGAGATCAGCCCCAGCATTTT. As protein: CASSIQGDQPQHF.

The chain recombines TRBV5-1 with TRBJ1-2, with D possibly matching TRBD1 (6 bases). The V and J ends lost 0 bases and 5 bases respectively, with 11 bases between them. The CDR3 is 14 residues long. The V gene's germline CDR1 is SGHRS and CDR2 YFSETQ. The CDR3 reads CASSLAYRVYGYTF. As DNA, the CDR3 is TGCGCCAGCAGCTTGGCGTACAGGGTATATGGCTACACCTTC.

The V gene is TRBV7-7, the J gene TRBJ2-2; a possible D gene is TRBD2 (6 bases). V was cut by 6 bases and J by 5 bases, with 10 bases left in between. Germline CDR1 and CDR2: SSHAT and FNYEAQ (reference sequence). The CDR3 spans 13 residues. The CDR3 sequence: CASSPSATGELFF. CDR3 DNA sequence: TGTGCCAGCAGTCCTAGCGCTACCGGGGAGCTGTTTTTT.

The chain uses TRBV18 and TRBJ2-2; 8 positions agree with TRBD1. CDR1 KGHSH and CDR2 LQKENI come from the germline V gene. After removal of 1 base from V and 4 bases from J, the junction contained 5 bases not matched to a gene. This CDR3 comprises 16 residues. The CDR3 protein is CASSPRWTGPTGELFF. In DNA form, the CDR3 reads TGTGCCAGCTCACCACGTTGGACAGGGCCCACCGGGGAGCTGTTTTTT.

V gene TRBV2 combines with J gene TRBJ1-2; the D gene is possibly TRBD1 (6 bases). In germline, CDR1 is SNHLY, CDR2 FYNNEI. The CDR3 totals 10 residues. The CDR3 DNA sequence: TGTGTCGGGGGGGCTGGTGGCTACACCTTC. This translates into CVGGAGGYTF.

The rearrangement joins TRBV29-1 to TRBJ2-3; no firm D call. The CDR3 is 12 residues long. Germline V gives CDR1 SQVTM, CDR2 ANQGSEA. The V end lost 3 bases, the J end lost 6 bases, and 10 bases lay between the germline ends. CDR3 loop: CSVERSRDTQYF. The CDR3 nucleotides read TGCAGCGTTGAGAGGAGCCGCGATACGCAGTATTTT.

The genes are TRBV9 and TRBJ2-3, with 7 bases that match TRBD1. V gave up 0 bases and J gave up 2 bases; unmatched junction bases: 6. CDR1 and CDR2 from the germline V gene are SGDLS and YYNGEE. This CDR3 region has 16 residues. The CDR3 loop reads CASSVGPGGITDTQYF. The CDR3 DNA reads TGTGCCAGCAGCGTAGGCCCAGGGGGTATCACAGATACGCAGTATTTT.

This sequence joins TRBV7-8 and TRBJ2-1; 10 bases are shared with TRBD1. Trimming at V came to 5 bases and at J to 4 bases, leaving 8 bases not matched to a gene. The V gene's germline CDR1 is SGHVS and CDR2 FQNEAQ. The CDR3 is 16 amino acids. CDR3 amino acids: CASSLTTGGMYNEQFF. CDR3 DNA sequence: TGTGCCAGCAGCCTTACGACAGGGGGCATGTACAATGAGCAGTTCTTC.

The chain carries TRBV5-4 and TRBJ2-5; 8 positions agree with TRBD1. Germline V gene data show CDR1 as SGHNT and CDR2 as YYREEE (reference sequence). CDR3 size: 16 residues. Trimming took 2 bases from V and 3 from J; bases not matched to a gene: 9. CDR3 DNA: TGTGCCAGCAGCTTCGGAAACAGGGGGATCGAAGAGACCCAGTACTTC. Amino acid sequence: CASSFGNRGIEETQYF.

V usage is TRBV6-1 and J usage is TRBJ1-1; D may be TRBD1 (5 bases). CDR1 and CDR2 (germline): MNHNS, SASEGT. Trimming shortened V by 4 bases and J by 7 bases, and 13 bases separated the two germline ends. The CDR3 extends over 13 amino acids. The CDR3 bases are TGTGCCAGCAGTGCCGGGTGGGGGGGTGAAGCTTTCTTT. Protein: CASSAGWGGEAFF.

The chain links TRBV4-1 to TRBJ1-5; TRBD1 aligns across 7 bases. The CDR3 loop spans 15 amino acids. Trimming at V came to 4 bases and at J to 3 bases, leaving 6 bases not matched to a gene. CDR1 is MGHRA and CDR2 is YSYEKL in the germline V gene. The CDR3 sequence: CASSPRTGVNQPQHF. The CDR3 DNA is TGCGCCAGCAGCCCCCGGACAGGTGTCAATCAGCCCCAGCATTTT.